These T cell receptor beta chains were read from a single sample in a study of OX40 agonist ivuxolimab in advanced cancers. TCRdb's table, derived via immunoSEQ multiplex PCR, lists solely in-frame clones and lacks some. The table shows roughly 60,000 clones, with more than 75% occurring only once. The starting material was CD4+ or CD8+ T cells sorted from blood, obtained in a trial of the OX40 agonist ivuxolimab. These receptors were taken from an adult with an advanced solid tumor such as melanoma, head and neck, liver or kidney cancer. Both conserved end residues are part of each CDR3. A D gene is named only where the DNA matches it firmly. Clone size is given for some rows only: seen once, a few or many times, or a class if the clone is expanded.

j_call v_call clone_size d_call cdr3_aa cdr3_nt
TRBJ2-3 TRBV7-2 . TRBD2 CASSLGLAVSTDTQYF TGTGCCAGCAGCTTAGGGCTAGCGGTTAGCACAGATACGCAGTATTTT
TRBJ2-5 TRBV19 . . CASMADQETQYF TGTGCCAGTATGGCAGACCAAGAGACCCAGTACTTC
TRBJ2-7 TRBV5-6 few TRBD1 CASSLPTGSYEQYF TGTGCCAGCAGCCTGCCGACAGGGAGCTACGAGCAGTACTTC
TRBJ1-1 TRBV5-1 . . CASSLVGGPNTEAFF TGCGCCAGCAGCTTGGTGGGGGGGCCAAACACTGAAGCTTTCTTT
TRBJ2-7 TRBV6-6 . . CASSYRVYEQYF TGTGCCAGCAGTTATAGGGTCTACGAGCAGTACTTC
TRBJ2-3 TRBV7-2 . TRBD1 CASSVTGGSTQYF TGTGCCAGCAGCGTGACAGGGGGCAGTACGCAGTATTTT
TRBJ2-1 TRBV6-5 . . CASAAGSSYNEQFF TGTGCCAGCGCGGCGGGGTCATCCTACAATGAGCAGTTCTTC
TRBJ2-2 TRBV5-1 once TRBD1 CASSTPQDRGNTGELFF TGCGCCAGCAGCACCCCCCAGGACAGGGGAAACACCGGGGAGCTGTTTTTT
TRBJ2-7 TRBV27 few TRBD2 CASKAGANFYEQYF TGTGCCAGCAAAGCGGGGGCCAACTTCTACGAGCAGTACTTC
TRBJ1-1 TRBV6-1 few TRBD1 CASSVTPGGKSTTEAFF TGTGCCAGCAGTGTAACCCCAGGGGGCAAATCGACTACTGAAGCTTTCTTT
TRBJ2-7 TRBV5-1 . TRBD1 CASSTRGPYEQYF TGCGCCAGCAGCACCAGGGGGCCCTACGAGCAGTACTTC
TRBJ2-3 TRBV9 . . CASSHSGKGDTQYF TGTGCCAGCAGCCATAGCGGAAAGGGAGATACGCAGTATTTT
TRBJ2-2 TRBV7-9 . TRBD1 CASSLRTGDFSGELFF TGTGCCAGCAGCTTGCGGACAGGGGATTTCTCCGGGGAGCTGTTTTTT
TRBJ2-7 TRBV7-9 . . CASSPRDMAEQYF TGTGCCAGCAGCCCCCGAGACATGGCCGAGCAGTACTTC
TRBJ2-1 TRBV11-2 once . CASSLESLGNEQFF TGTGCCAGCAGCTTGGAAAGTCTAGGCAATGAGCAGTTCTTC
TRBJ2-3 TRBV9 . . CASSPRGGPDTQYF TGTGCCAGCAGCCCCCGCGGCGGACCAGATACGCAGTATTTT
TRBJ1-2 TRBV14 . . CASSPRGASNYGYTF TGTGCCAGCAGCCCCCGGGGGGCTTCTAACTATGGCTACACCTTC
TRBJ2-7 TRBV27 . . CASSLSWGHGYEQYF TGTGCCAGCAGTTTATCCTGGGGGCATGGCTACGAGCAGTACTTC
TRBJ1-1 TRBV5-1 . . CASSLTGTEAFF TGCGCCAGCAGCTTAACAGGGACTGAAGCTTTCTTT
TRBJ2-5 TRBV28 . TRBD1 CASSPSDRGHGETQYF TGTGCCAGCAGTCCCTCGGACAGGGGGCATGGAGAGACCCAGTACTTC
TRBJ2-7 TRBV5-6 . . CASSLWGLYEQYF TGTGCCAGCAGCTTGTGGGGGCTCTACGAGCAGTACTTC
TRBJ1-6 TRBV15 . . CATAPAQNSPLHF TGTGCCACCGCGCCAGCCCAAAATTCACCCCTCCACTTT
TRBJ1-1 TRBV28 . . CASSLPGNTEAFF TGTGCCAGCAGTTTGCCAGGGAACACTGAAGCTTTCTTT
TRBJ1-4 TRBV2 . . CASDARDDEKLFF TGTGCCAGCGACGCTAGGGACGACGAAAAACTGTTTTTT
TRBJ2-7 TRBV7-3 medium-sized . CASSLYAQGYEQYF TGTGCCAGCAGCTTATATGCCCAGGGCTACGAGCAGTACTTC
TRBJ2-7 TRBV6-5 . TRBD2 CASSRGLAGDYEQYF TGTGCCAGCAGTCGGGGACTAGCGGGAGACTACGAGCAGTACTTC
TRBJ1-2 TRBV14 . TRBD1 CASSRRQGGFGYTF TGTGCCAGCAGCAGGCGACAGGGTGGCTTTGGCTACACCTTC
TRBJ2-3 TRBV27 . . CASSLFSTDTQYF TGTGCCAGCAGTTTATTTAGCACAGATACGCAGTATTTT
TRBJ2-7 TRBV25-1 . . CASSDTLGSYEQYF TGTGCCAGCAGTGATACACTGGGGAGCTACGAGCAGTACTTC
TRBJ2-7 TRBV5-1 . TRBD2 CASSQSLAGVEQYF TGCGCCAGCAGCCAGAGTCTAGCGGGAGTTGAGCAGTACTTC
TRBJ2-2 TRBV7-9 . . CASGSGELFF TGTGCCAGCGGGTCCGGGGAGCTGTTTTTT
TRBJ2-7 TRBV4-3 . . CASSPQKDDPGNDEQYF TGCGCCAGCAGCCCACAAAAGGACGACCCAGGTAACGACGAGCAGTACTTC
TRBJ2-7 TRBV7-9 . TRBD2 CASSSTAGEHYEQYF TGTGCCAGCAGCTCAACAGCGGGAGAACACTACGAGCAGTACTTC
TRBJ1-3 TRBV5-4 . TRBD1 CASSSRKDRGSGNTIYF TGTGCCAGCAGCTCAAGAAAGGACAGGGGCTCTGGAAACACCATATATTTT
TRBJ2-5 TRBV6-6 . TRBD2 CASSLTSGRARETQYF TGTGCCAGCAGTTTAACTAGCGGGAGGGCTCGGGAGACCCAGTACTTC
TRBJ1-5 TRBV6-1 . . CASSETHRGNQPQHF TGTGCCAGCAGTGAGACCCACAGGGGCAATCAGCCCCAGCATTTT
TRBJ1-2 TRBV7-9 . . CASSFGRPNYGYTF TGTGCCAGCAGCTTTGGCAGGCCGAACTATGGCTACACCTTC
TRBJ2-7 TRBV4-1 . TRBD2 CASSHHSGTSGTEQYF TGCGCCAGCAGCCATCACAGCGGGACTAGCGGGACCGAGCAGTACTTC
TRBJ1-4 TRBV27 . . CASRGVGNEKLFF TGTGCCAGCAGGGGGGTTGGTAATGAAAAACTGTTTTTT
TRBJ2-5 TRBV4-1 . . CASSLPGETQYF TGCGCCAGCAGCCTGCCGGGGGAGACCCAGTACTTC
TRBJ1-2 TRBV2 once . CASSTTGGVYGYTF TGTGCCAGCAGTACGACGGGGGGCGTCTATGGCTACACCTTC
TRBJ2-7 TRBV10-1 . . CASSDRVGQEQYF TGCGCCAGCAGTGATCGTGTAGGGCAGGAGCAGTACTTC
TRBJ2-7 TRBV5-1 . . CASSLYGQTGSGEQYF TGCGCCAGCAGCTTGTATGGCCAGACGGGGAGTGGCGAGCAGTACTTC
TRBJ2-1 TRBV7-7 . . CASSLSLRYNEQFF TGTGCTAGCAGCTTAAGCCTGAGGTACAATGAGCAGTTCTTC
TRBJ1-5 TRBV4-3 . . CASSQALWVPLNQPQHF TGCGCCAGCAGCCAAGCCCTCTGGGTTCCTCTTAATCAGCCCCAGCATTTT
TRBJ1-5 TRBV10-3 . . CAISGEGGRNQPQHF TGTGCCATCAGTGGGGAGGGTGGGCGGAATCAGCCCCAGCATTTT
TRBJ2-1 TRBV4-3 . . CASSGAINSYNEQFF TGCGCCAGCAGCGGGGCTATAAACTCCTACAATGAGCAGTTCTTC
TRBJ2-5 TRBV11-3 . TRBD2 CASSVTGLPETQYF TGTGCCAGCAGCGTCACGGGACTACCGGAGACCCAGTACTTC
TRBJ2-1 TRBV7-6 . . CASSLGEDDNEQFF TGTGCCAGCAGCTTAGGTGAGGATGACAATGAGCAGTTCTTC
TRBJ2-5 TRBV7-2 . . CASSLSPVGKETQYF TGTGCCAGCAGCCTTTCCCCCGTCGGCAAAGAGACCCAGTACTTC
TRBJ2-3 TRBV5-1 . . CASSLGSGADTQYF TGCGCCAGCAGCTTGGGTTCGGGGGCAGATACGCAGTATTTT
TRBJ2-7 TRBV28 . TRBD2 CASSSSPGLAGGPGYEQYF TGTGCCAGCAGTTCCTCCCCGGGACTAGCGGGAGGGCCAGGCTACGAGCAGTACTTC
TRBJ2-7 TRBV5-4 . . CASSHRTVNIYEQYF TGTGCCAGCAGCCATAGGACAGTTAACATTTACGAGCAGTACTTC
TRBJ1-2 TRBV5-5 . . CASSLYPPGAGYTF TGTGCCAGCAGCTTGTACCCCCCAGGGGCGGGCTACACCTTC
TRBJ2-3 TRBV7-9 . . CASSLVSRFPSTDTQYF TGTGCCAGCAGCTTAGTTTCTAGATTTCCTAGCACAGATACGCAGTATTTT
TRBJ2-7 TRBV4-1 . . CASSPRPGTPFSYEQYF TGCGCCAGCAGTCCGAGGCCCGGGACACCGTTCTCCTACGAGCAGTACTTC
TRBJ2-2 TRBV9 . . CASSVLGGSGELFF TGTGCCAGCAGCGTCCTGGGGGGTTCCGGGGAGCTGTTTTTT